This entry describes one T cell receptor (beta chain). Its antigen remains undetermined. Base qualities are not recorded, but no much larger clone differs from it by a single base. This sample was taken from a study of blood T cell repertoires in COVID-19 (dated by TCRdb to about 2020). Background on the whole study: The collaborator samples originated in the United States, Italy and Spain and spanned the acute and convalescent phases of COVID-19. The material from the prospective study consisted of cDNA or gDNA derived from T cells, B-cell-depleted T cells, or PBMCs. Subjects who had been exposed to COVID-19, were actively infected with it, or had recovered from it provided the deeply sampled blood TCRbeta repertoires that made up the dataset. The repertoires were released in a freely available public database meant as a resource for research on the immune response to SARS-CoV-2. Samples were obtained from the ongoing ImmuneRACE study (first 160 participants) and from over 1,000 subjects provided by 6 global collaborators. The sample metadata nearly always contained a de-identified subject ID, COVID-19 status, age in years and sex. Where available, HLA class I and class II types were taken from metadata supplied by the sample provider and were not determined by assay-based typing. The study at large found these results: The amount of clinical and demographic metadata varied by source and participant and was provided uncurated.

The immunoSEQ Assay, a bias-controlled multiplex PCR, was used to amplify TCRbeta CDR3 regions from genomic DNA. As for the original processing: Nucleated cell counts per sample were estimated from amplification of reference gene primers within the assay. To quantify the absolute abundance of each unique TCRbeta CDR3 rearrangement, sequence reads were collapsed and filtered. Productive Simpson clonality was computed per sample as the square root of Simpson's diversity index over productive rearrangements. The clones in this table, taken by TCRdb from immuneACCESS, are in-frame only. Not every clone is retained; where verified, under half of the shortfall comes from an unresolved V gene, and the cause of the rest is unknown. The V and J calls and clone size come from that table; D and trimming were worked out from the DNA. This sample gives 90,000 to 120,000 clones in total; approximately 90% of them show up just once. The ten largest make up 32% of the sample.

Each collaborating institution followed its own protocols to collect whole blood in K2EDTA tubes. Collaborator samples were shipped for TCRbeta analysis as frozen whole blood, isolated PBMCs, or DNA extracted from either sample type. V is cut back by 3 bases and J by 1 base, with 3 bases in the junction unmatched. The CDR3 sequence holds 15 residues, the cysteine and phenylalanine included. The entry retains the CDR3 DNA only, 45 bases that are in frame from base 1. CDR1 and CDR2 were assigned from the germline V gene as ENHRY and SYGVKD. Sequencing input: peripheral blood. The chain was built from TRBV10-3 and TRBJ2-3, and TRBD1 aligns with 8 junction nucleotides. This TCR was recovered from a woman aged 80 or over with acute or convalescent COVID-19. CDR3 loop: CAISDAGGGTDTQYF. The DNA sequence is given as TGTGCCATCAGTGATGCAGGGGGCGGCACAGATACGCAGTATTTT.